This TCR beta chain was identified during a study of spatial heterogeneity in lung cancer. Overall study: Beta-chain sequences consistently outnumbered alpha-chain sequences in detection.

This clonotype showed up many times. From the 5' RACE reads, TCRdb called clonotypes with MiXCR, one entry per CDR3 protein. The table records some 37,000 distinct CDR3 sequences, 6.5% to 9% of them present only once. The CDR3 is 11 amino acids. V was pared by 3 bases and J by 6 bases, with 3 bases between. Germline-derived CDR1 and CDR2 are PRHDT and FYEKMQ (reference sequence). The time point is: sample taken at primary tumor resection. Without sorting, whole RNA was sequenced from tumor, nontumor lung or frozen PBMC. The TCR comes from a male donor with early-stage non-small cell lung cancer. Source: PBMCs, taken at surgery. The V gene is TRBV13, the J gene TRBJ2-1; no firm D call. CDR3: CASSLSNEQFF. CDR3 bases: TGTGCCAGCAGCTTGAGCAATGAGCAGTTCTTC.